This T cell receptor beta chain was identified in a study of OX40 agonist ivuxolimab in advanced cancers. The CDR3 covers 12 residues. V gave up 4 bases and J gave up 5 bases, with 12 bases separating them. In germline, CDR1 is SQVTM, CDR2 ANQGSEA. Generated by immunoSEQ multiplex PCR, the TCRdb table keeps only in-frame clones and is missing some. In the table there are approximately 73,000 clones, approximately 86% of which are singletons. The sequence derives from an adult with an advanced solid tumor such as melanoma, head and neck, liver or kidney cancer. The gene calls are TRBV29-1 and TRBJ2-7; D is unresolved. Sequenced material: CD4+ or CD8+ T cells sorted from blood, taken in a trial of the OX40 agonist ivuxolimab. CDR3 in amino acids: CSVVGEFDEQYF. The CDR3 DNA reads as TGCAGCGTTGTAGGTGAATTCGACGAGCAGTACTTC.